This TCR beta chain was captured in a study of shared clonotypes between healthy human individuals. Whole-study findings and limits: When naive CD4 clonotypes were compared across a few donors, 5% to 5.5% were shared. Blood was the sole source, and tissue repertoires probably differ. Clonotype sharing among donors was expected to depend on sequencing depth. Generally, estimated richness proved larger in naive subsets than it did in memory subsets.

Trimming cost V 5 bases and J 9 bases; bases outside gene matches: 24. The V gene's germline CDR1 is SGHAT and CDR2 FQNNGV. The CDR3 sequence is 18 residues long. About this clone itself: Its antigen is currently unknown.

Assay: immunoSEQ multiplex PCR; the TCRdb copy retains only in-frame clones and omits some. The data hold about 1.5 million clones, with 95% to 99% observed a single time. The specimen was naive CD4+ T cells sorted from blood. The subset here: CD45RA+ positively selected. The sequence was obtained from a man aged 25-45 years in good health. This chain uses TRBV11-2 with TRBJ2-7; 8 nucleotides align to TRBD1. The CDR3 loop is CASSRNKDRGTPTIGQYF. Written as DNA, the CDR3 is TGTGCCAGCAGCCGTAATAAAGACAGGGGAACACCTACGATTGGGCAGTACTTC.